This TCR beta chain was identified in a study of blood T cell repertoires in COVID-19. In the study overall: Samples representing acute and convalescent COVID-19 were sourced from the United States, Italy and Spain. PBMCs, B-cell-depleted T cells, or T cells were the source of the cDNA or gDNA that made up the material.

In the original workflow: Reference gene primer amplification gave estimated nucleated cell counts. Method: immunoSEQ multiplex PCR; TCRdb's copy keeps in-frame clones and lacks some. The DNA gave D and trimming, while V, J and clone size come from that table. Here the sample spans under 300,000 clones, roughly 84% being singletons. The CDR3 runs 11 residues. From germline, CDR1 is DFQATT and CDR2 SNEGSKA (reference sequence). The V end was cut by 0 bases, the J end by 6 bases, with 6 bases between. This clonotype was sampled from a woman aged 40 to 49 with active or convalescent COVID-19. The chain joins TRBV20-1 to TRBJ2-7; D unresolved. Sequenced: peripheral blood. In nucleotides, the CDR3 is TGCAGTGCTAGAGACGGTGCCGAGCAGTACTTC. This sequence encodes CSARDGAEQYF.